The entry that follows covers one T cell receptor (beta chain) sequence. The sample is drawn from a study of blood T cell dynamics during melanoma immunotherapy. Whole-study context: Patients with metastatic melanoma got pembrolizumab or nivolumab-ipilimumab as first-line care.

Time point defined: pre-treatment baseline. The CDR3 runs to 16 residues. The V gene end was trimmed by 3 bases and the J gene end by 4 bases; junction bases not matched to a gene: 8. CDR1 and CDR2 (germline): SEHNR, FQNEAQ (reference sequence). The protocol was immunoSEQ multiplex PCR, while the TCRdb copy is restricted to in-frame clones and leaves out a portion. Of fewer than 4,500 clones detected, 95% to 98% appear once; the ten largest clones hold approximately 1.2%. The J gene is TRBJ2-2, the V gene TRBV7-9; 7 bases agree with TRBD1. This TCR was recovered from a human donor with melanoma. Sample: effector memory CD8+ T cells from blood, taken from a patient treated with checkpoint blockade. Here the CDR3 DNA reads TGTGCCAGCAGCTTCTCGACAGGGTCAAGCACCGGGGAGCTGTTTTTT. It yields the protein CASSFSTGSSTGELFF. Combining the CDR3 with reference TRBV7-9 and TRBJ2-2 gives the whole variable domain DTGVSQNPRHKITKRGQNVTFRCDPISEHNRLYWYRQTLGQGPEFLTYFQNEAQLEKSRLLSDRFSAERPKGSFSTLEIQRTEQGDSAMYLCASSFSTGSSTGELFFGEGSRLTVL.